The clone carrying this TCR beta chain was picked up a small number of times. The antigen remains unidentified. Profiling relied on immunoSEQ multiplex PCR, and the TCRdb table lists in-frame clones only, not all of them. The sample lists around 20,000 clones; around 93% were seen once. These data come from a study of T cells in localized non-small cell lung cancer. Study-level results: Of the tissues analyzed, uninvolved adjacent lung showed maximal T cell clonality, greater than tumor. Adjacent lung exhibited a median of 57 among the 100 most abundant tumor clones. Analysis by sequencing included only one tumor region, so heterogeneity remains possible.

The CDR3 length is 13 residues. V was cut by 3 bases and J by 5 bases, with 10 bases left in between. The germline V gene encodes CDR1 MNHNS and CDR2 SASEGT. The sample was peripheral blood, taken before any cancer treatment. This clonotype was sampled from a woman between 35 and 75 years old with stage I lung adenocarcinoma. V usage is TRBV6-1 and J usage is TRBJ1-1, with D maybe TRBD1 (5 bases). The CDR3 here is CASSDGGVTEAFF. The CDR3 nucleotides are TGTGCCAGCAGTGATGGGGGGGTGACTGAAGCTTTCTTT.